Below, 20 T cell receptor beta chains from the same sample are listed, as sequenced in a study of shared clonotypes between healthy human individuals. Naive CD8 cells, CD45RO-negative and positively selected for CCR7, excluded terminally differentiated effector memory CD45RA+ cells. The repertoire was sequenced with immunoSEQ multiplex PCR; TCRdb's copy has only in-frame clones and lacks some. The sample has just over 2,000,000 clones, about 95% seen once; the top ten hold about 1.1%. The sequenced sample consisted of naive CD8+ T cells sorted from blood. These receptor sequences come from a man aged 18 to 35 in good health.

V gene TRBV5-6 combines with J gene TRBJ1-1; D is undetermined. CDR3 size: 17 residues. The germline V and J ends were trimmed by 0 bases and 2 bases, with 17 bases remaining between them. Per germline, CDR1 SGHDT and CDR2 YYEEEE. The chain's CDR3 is CASSLGASGLRNTEAFF. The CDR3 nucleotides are TGTGCCAGCAGCTTGGGGGCCTCGGGTCTTCGTAACACTGAAGCTTTCTTT.

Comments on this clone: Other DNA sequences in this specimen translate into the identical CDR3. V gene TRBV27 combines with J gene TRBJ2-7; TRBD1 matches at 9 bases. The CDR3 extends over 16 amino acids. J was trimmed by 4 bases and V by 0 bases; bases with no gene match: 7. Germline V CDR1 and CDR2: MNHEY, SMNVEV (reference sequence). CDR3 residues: CASSLSPGTGIYEQYF. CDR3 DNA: TGTGCCAGCAGTTTATCCCCGGGGACAGGGATTTACGAGCAGTACTTC.

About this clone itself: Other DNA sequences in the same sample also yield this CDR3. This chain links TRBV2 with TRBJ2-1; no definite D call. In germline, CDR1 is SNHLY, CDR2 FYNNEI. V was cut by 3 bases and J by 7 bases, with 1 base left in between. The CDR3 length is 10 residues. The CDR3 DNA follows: TGTGCCAGCAGTGAGAATGAGCAGTTCTTC. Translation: CASSENEQFF. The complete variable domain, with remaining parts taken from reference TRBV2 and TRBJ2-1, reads EPEVTQTPSHQVTQMGQEVILRCVPISNHLYFYWYRQILGQKVEFLVSFYNNEISEKSEIFDDQFSVERPDGSNFTLKIRSTKLEDSAMYFCASSENEQFFGPGTRLTVL.

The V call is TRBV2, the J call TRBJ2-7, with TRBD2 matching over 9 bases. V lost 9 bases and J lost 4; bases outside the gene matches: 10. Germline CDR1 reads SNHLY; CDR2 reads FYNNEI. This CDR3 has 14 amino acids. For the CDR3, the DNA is TGTGCCAGTAGTTGGGGCGCGGGGGGGTACGAGCAGTACTTC. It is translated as CASSWGAGGYEQYF.

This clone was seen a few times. The CDR3 sequence is CASTQGWTEAFF. CDR3 sequence (DNA): TGTGCCAGCACCCAGGGTTGGACTGAAGCTTTCTTT. V is TRBV21-1 and J is TRBJ1-1; the table's D call of TRBD1 was not tested on the DNA. TRBV21-1 is a documented pseudogene. The CDR3 length is 12 residues.

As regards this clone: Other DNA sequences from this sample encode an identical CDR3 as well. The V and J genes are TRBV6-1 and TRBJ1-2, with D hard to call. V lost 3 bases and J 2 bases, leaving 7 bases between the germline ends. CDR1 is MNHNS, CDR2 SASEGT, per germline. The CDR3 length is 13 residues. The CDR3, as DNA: TGTGCCAGCAGTGAGTTGGGAAACTATGGCTACACCTTC. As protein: CASSELGNYGYTF.

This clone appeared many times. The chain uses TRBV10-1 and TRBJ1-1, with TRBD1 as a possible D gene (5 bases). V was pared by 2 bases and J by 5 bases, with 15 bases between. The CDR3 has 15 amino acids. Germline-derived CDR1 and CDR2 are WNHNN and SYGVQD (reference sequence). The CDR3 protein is CASSEGQGSLTEAFF. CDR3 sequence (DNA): TGCGCCAGCAGTGAGGGTCAGGGAAGTTTGACTGAAGCTTTCTTT.

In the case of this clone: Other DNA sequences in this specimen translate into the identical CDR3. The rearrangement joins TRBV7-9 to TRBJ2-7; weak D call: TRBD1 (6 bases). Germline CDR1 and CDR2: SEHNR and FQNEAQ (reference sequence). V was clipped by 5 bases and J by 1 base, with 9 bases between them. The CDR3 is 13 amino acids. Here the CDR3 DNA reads TGTGCCAGCAGCAGGACAGTTTCCTACGAGCAGTACTTC. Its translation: CASSRTVSYEQYF. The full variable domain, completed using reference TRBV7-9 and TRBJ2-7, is DTGVSQNPRHKITKRGQNVTFRCDPISEHNRLYWYRQTLGQGPEFLTYFQNEAQLEKSRLLSDRFSAERPKGSFSTLEIQRTEQGDSAMYLCASSRTVSYEQYFGPGTRLTVT.

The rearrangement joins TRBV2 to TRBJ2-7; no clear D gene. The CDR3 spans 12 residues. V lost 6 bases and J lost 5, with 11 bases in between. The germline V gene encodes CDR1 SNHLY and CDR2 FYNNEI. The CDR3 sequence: CASRTRLDEQYF. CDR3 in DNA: TGTGCCAGCAGGACACGGCTGGACGAGCAGTACTTC.

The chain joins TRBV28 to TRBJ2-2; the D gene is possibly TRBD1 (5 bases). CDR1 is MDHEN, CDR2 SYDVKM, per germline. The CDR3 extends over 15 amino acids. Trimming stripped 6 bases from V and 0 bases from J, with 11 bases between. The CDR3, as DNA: TGTGCCAGCAGGACGGACACTTCGAACACCGGGGAGCTGTTTTTT. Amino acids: CASRTDTSNTGELFF.

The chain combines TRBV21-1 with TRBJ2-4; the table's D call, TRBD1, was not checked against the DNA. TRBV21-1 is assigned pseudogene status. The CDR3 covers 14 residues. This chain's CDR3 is CASSIEMRTGGWHF. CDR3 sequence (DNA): TGTGCCAGCAGCATAGAAATGAGGACAGGGGGCTGGCACTTC.

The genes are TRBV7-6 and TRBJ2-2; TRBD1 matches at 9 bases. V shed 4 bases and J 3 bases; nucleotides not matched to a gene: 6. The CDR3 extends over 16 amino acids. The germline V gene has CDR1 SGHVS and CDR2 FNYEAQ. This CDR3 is CASSSGQGEDTGELFF. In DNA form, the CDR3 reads TGTGCCAGCAGCTCGGGACAGGGCGAAGACACCGGGGAGCTGTTTTTT.

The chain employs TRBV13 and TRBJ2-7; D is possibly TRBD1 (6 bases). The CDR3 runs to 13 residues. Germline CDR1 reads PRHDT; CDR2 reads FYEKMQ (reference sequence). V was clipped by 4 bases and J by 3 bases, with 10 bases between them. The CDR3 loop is CASSSGDNYEQYF. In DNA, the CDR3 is TGTGCCAGCAGCTCCGGGGACAACTACGAGCAGTACTTC.

The CDR3 bases are TGTGCCAGCAGCGGGACAGGGTCATTAGATACGCAGTATTTT. Its translation is CASSGTGSLDTQYF. The J gene is TRBJ2-3, the V gene TRBV6-1, with 9 bases fitting TRBD1. The CDR3 runs 14 residues. CDR1 MNHNS and CDR2 SASEGT come from the germline V gene. V shed 6 bases, J shed 5 bases, and the junction held 6 bases outside the gene matches.

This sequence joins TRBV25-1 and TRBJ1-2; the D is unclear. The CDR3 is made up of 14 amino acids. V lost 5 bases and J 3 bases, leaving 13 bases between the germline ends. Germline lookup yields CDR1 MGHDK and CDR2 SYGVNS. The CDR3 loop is CASSQLGWDYGYTF. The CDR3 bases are TGTGCCAGCAGTCAGTTAGGGTGGGACTATGGCTACACCTTC.

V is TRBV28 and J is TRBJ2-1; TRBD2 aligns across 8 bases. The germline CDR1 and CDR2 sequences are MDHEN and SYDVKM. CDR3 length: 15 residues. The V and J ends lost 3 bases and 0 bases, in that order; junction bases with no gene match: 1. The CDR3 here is CASSLTSDSYNEQFF. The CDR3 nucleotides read TGTGCCAGCAGTTTGACTAGCGACTCCTACAATGAGCAGTTCTTC.

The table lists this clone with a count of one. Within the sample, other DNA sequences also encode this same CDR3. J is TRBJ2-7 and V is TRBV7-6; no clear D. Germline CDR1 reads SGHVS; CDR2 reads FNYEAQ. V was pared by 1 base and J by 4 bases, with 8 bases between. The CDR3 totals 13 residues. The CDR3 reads CASSLGTEYEQYF. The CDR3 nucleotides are TGTGCCAGCAGCTTAGGCACGGAGTACGAGCAGTACTTC.

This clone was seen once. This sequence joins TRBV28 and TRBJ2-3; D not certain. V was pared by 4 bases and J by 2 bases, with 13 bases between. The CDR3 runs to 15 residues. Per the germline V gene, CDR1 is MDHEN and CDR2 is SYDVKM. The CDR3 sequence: CASSYSRPDTDTQYF. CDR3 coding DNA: TGTGCCAGCAGTTATTCGCGCCCGGACACAGATACGCAGTATTTT.

CDR3 in DNA: TGTGCCAGCAGCGCTTCCCCAGGGAATTTCTACGAGCAGTACTTC. It codes for CASSASPGNFYEQYF. V gene TRBV9 combines with J gene TRBJ2-7; TRBD1 might be the D (5 bases). This CDR3 comprises 15 residues. CDR1 is SGDLS and CDR2 is YYNGEE in the germline V gene. The germline V and J ends were trimmed by 3 bases and 3 bases, with 16 bases remaining between them.

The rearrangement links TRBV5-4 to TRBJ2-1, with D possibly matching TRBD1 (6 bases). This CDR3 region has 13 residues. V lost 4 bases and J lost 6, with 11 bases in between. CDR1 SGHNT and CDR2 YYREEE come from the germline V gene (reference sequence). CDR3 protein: CASSPTGRNEQFF. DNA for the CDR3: TGTGCCAGCAGCCCTACAGGGCGCAATGAGCAGTTCTTC.